These 25 T cell receptor beta chains came from one sample sequenced in a study of T cell responses to AZD1222 COVID-19 vaccine. Repertoires were generated with immunoSEQ multiplex PCR, while TCRdb's copy carries only in-frame clones and drops some. The data contain about 55,000 clones, around 90% of them singletons. The material was peripheral blood, obtained on day 0 of AZD1222 vaccination. These receptors came from an adult in good health.

The V call is TRBV7-2, the J call TRBJ2-7; D call uncertain. Trimming shortened V by 5 bases and J by 0 bases, and 17 bases separated the two germline ends. The CDR3 has 16 residues. Germline lookup yields CDR1 SGHTA and CDR2 FQGNSA. The CDR3 loop reads CASSPEPGQSSYEQYF. The CDR3 DNA follows: TGTGCCAGCAGCCCCGAGCCGGGTCAGAGCTCCTACGAGCAGTACTTC.

This chain uses TRBV7-2 with TRBJ2-2; D ambiguous. The V and J ends lost 4 bases and 1 base respectively, with 10 bases between them. The germline gives CDR1 SGHTA, CDR2 FQGNSA. The length of the CDR3 is 15 residues. The CDR3 DNA follows: TGTGCCAGCAGCTCCGACTCAGGGAACACCGGGGAGCTGTTTTTT. Its protein product is CASSSDSGNTGELFF.

V gene TRBV6-1 combines with J gene TRBJ1-6; the D is unclear. The V gene lost 0 bases and the J gene lost 3 bases, with 12 bases spanning the gap. Germline V gene sequence: CDR1 MNHNS, CDR2 SASEGT. This CDR3 contains 17 residues. The CDR3 DNA sequence: TGTGCCAGCAGTGAAGCGGGCAGAATCCTCTATAATTCACCCCTCCACTTT. As protein: CASSEAGRILYNSPLHF.

The chain joins TRBV9 to TRBJ2-5; TRBD1 matches at 12 bases. Germline V gives CDR1 SGDLS, CDR2 YYNGEE. This CDR3 comprises 15 residues. The V gene end was trimmed by 3 bases and the J gene end by 4 bases; junction bases not matched to a gene: 4. In nucleotides, the CDR3 is TGTGCCAGCAGCGGGGGACAGGGGGCCGGAGAGACCCAGTACTTC. Translation: CASSGGQGAGETQYF.

The V and J genes are TRBV11-1 and TRBJ1-1, with D perhaps matching TRBD1 (5 bases). CDR1 SGHAT and CDR2 FQDESV come from the germline V gene (reference sequence). This CDR3 is built from 13 residues. The V and J ends lost 8 bases and 0 bases respectively, with 10 bases between them. DNA of the CDR3: TGTGCCAGCTCCCAGGGCATGAACACTGAAGCTTTCTTT. Its protein product is CASSQGMNTEAFF.

The chain employs TRBV11-1 and TRBJ2-2, with TRBD1 matching 10 bases. In germline, CDR1 is SGHAT, CDR2 FQDESV (reference sequence). The CDR3 loop spans 15 amino acids. The V and J ends lost 4 bases and 7 bases, in that order; junction bases with no gene match: 6. Here the CDR3 DNA reads TGTGCCAGCAGCTCCCGACAGGGGGCGAGCGGGGAGCTGTTTTTT. It encodes CASSSRQGASGELFF.

The J gene is TRBJ2-7, the V gene TRBV5-1; a possible D gene is TRBD2 (5 bases). The V and J ends lost 0 bases and 2 bases respectively, with 12 bases between them. The CDR3 consists of 15 residues. Germline-derived CDR1 and CDR2 are SGHRS and YFSETQ. The CDR3 loop reads CASSLASDGTYEQYF. The CDR3 DNA follows: TGCGCCAGCAGCTTGGCGTCCGACGGGACCTACGAGCAGTACTTC.

This chain links TRBV3-1 (or the pseudogene TRBV3-2) with TRBJ2-1, with D perhaps matching TRBD1 or TRBD2 (5 bases each). Germline CDR1 and CDR2: LGHDT and YNNKEL (reference sequence). This CDR3 is built from 13 residues. V was clipped by 1 base and J by 9 bases, with 10 bases between them. The CDR3 DNA sequence: TGTGCCAGCAGCCAAGCTTCGGGGCTTGAGCAGTTCTTC. It is translated as CASSQASGLEQFF.

CDR3 sequence reads: CATSRKRQGPNQPQHF. CDR3 DNA: TGTGCCACCAGCAGGAAAAGACAGGGGCCCAATCAGCCCCAGCATTTT. V is TRBV15 and J is TRBJ1-5; 8 bases are shared with TRBD1. CDR1 and CDR2 from the germline V gene are LNHNV and YYDKDF (reference sequence). The CDR3 is made up of 16 amino acids. Losses at the gene ends were 3 bases for V and 3 bases for J; bases not matched to a gene: 7.

The chain combines TRBV27 with TRBJ2-2, with 9 bases matching TRBD2. Germline lookup yields CDR1 MNHEY and CDR2 SMNVEV (reference sequence). Trimming cost V 9 bases and J 3 bases; bases outside gene matches: 11. The CDR3 length is 16 residues. The CDR3 region is CASSAGLAGYTGELFF. CDR3 nucleotides: TGTGCCAGTTCGGCGGGGCTAGCGGGGTACACCGGGGAGCTGTTTTTT.

This chain connects TRBV11-3 to TRBJ2-7; 7 positions match TRBD2. J was trimmed by 5 bases and V by 1 base; bases with no gene match: 17. CDR1 is SGHNT, CDR2 YENEEA, per germline. This CDR3 is 18 amino acids long. The CDR3 DNA reads TGTGCCAGCAGCTTAGTTGAGGTTGGGTCCCTCGGGAGGAACGAGCAGTACTTC. Translated: CASSLVEVGSLGRNEQYF.

This clone was counted between two and nine times. The J gene is TRBJ2-1, the V gene TRBV14; tentative D call: TRBD2 (6 bases). V lost 5 bases to trimming and J lost 3 bases, with 17 bases between them. Germline V gives CDR1 SGHDN, CDR2 FVKESK. The length of the CDR3 is 16 residues. The CDR3 sequence is CASSSMELAFYNEQFF. As DNA, the CDR3 is TGTGCCAGCAGCTCGATGGAACTAGCTTTCTACAATGAGCAGTTCTTC.

With regard to this clone: Within the sample, other DNA sequences also encode this same CDR3. The chain couples TRBV12-3 or TRBV12-4 to TRBJ1-2; D unresolved. The CDR3 is made up of 12 amino acids. V lost 4 bases and J 8 bases, leaving 11 bases between the germline ends. The CDR3 is CASSSYTGGYTF. In DNA, the CDR3 is TGTGCCAGCAGTTCATATACCGGGGGCTACACCTTC.

The sample holds one count of this clone. J is TRBJ1-1 and V is TRBV4-1, with D uncertain. This CDR3 has 13 amino acids. Per the germline V gene, CDR1 is MGHRA and CDR2 is YSYEKL. The ends were cut back, 1 base at V and 0 bases at J, with 3 bases in the middle. The CDR3 sequence is CASSQVVNTEAFF. DNA of the CDR3: TGCGCCAGCAGCCAAGTTGTGAACACTGAAGCTTTCTTT.

The V call is TRBV4-3, the J call TRBJ2-3; perhaps TRBD2 as D (6 bases). With 3 bases removed from V and 2 bases from J, the gap between germline ends came to 9 bases. Germline V gene lookup returns CDR1 LGHNA and CDR2 YSLEER. The CDR3 covers 14 residues. CDR3 nucleotide sequence: TGCGCCAGCAGCCACCAGGGACTCACAGATACGCAGTATTTT. Encoded protein: CASSHQGLTDTQYF.

In the case of this clone: Other DNA sequences within the sample encode an identical CDR3. V and J are TRBV18 and TRBJ1-6; D might be TRBD1 (6 bases). Deletions cut 1 base from V and 8 bases from J, with 12 bases between. Germline CDR1 and CDR2: KGHSH and LQKENI. This CDR3 has 15 residues. DNA of the CDR3: TGTGCCAGCTCACCACGAAATGGGGGCGATTCACCCCTCCACTTT. It is translated as CASSPRNGGDSPLHF.

The chain uses TRBV28 and TRBJ1-2; D gene ambiguous. The CDR3 totals 14 residues. The germline CDR1 and CDR2 sequences are MDHEN and SYDVKM. The DNA for the CDR3 is TGTGCGTCCTGCCCCGCCGGGACTAACTATGGCTACACCTTC. Translating it yields CASCPAGTNYGYTF.

The rearrangement joins TRBV29-1 to TRBJ2-3; 8 positions match TRBD2. V lost 6 bases, J lost 1 base, and 6 bases stayed unmatched. The CDR3 consists of 14 residues. CDR1 is SQVTM and CDR2 is ANQGSEA in the germline V gene. CDR3 region: CSVGLGQRTDTQYF. The DNA of the CDR3 is TGCAGCGTGGGACTAGGGCAACGCACAGATACGCAGTATTTT.

The genes are TRBV4-1 and TRBJ1-1; 7 nucleotides agree with TRBD1. The germline gives CDR1 MGHRA, CDR2 YSYEKL. The CDR3 is 14 residues long. V dropped 3 bases and J dropped 6; count of bases not matched to a gene: 7. CDR3 sequence reads: CASSHHTGVAEAFF. CDR3 DNA: TGCGCCAGCAGCCACCATACAGGGGTGGCTGAAGCTTTCTTT.

CDR3 loop: CASSFRDRAYEQYF. The CDR3 DNA reads as TGTGCCAGCAGCTTCCGGGACAGAGCCTACGAGCAGTACTTC. The V and J genes are TRBV3-1 (or the pseudogene TRBV3-2) and TRBJ2-7, with 7 bases that match TRBD1. The germline V gene has CDR1 LGHDT and CDR2 YNNKEL (reference sequence). J lost 2 bases, V lost 5 bases, and 6 bases had no gene match. The CDR3 consists of 14 residues.

The chain is built from TRBV29-1 and TRBJ2-7, with TRBD1 identical over 10 bases. Trimming cost V 4 bases and J 2 bases; bases outside gene matches: 2. CDR3 length: 13 amino acids. The germline V gene encodes CDR1 SQVTM and CDR2 ANQGSEA. Here the CDR3 DNA reads TGCAGCGTTGCCGGACAGGGGGCCTACGAGCAGTACTTC. Its translation is CSVAGQGAYEQYF.

The CDR3 reads CASSPGQTYEQYF. The CDR3 DNA reads TGTGCCAGCTCACCGGGACAGACCTACGAGCAGTACTTC. The genes are TRBV18 and TRBJ2-7, with 7 bases that match TRBD1. The germline V gene has CDR1 KGHSH and CDR2 LQKENI. J was trimmed by 2 bases and V by 3 bases; bases with no gene match: 1. This CDR3 comprises 13 residues.

The chain combines TRBV6-5 with TRBJ2-3, with 9 bases that match TRBD2. Germline V gene sequence: CDR1 MNHEY, CDR2 SVGAGI. This CDR3 contains 16 residues. The V segment lost 4 bases and the J segment 5 bases; nucleotides outside the gene matches: 10. The CDR3 spells CASSWGAGGGEDTQYF. DNA for the CDR3: TGTGCCAGCAGTTGGGGAGCGGGGGGAGGAGAAGATACGCAGTATTTT.

V usage is TRBV21-1 and J usage is TRBJ2-7; TRBD1 reflects the table's D call only, with no check against the DNA. TRBV21-1 is a pseudogene segment. This CDR3 region has 15 residues. CDR3 in amino acids: CASSKGGQASYEQYF. The CDR3 DNA is TGTGCCAGCAGCAAAGGGGGACAGGCGTCCTACGAGCAGTACTTC.

This rearrangement joins TRBV5-5 to TRBJ2-7; either TRBD1 or TRBD2 may fit D (5 bases each). Trimming shortened V by 2 bases and J by 0 bases, and 12 bases separated the two germline ends. Germline assignment: CDR1 SGHKS and CDR2 YYEKEE (reference sequence). The CDR3 is made up of 15 amino acids. This CDR3 is CASSLIRDASYEQYF. The CDR3 DNA reads as TGTGCCAGCAGCTTAATCCGGGACGCCTCCTACGAGCAGTACTTC.